This TCR beta chain is drawn from a study of shared clonotypes between healthy human individuals. Study-level information: CD4 naive and CD4 memory each took three plates per donor, while CD8 naive took two and CD8 memory one. Study-wide results and caveats: The study found lower generation probabilities in non-shared clonotypes than in those shared by all four donors. A few donors had about 5% of their naive CD4 clonotypes in common.

About this clone itself: The antigen is unknown. Other DNA sequences within the sample encode an identical CDR3.

Germline lookup yields CDR1 SNHLY and CDR2 FYNNEI. The CDR3 length is 12 residues. V was cut by 8 bases and J by 2 bases, with 9 bases left in between. It was CD45RO-negative cells, positively selected for CCR7, that made up naive CD8 cells, with terminally differentiated effector memory CD45RA+ cells excluded. Assay: immunoSEQ multiplex PCR; the TCRdb copy retains only in-frame clones and omits some. The table has a few million clones, 93% seen once. The chain is built from TRBV2 and TRBJ2-5; possibly TRBD1 for D (5 bases). This receptor was obtained from a man between 18 and 29 years old in good health. Some clones in this sample may be carry-over from other donors' samples. Material: naive CD8+ T cells from PBMCs. The CDR3 DNA sequence: TGTGCCAGCCTGGGGCGTCAAGAGACCCAGTACTTC. It is translated as CASLGRQETQYF.